This T cell receptor (beta chain) was obtained from a study of blood T cell repertoires in COVID-19. Study as a whole: The United States, Italy and Spain were the sources of the acute and convalescent COVID-19 samples.

Profiling relied on immunoSEQ multiplex PCR, and the TCRdb table lists in-frame clones only, not all of them. Altogether 250,000 to 300,000 clones are present, around 81% being singletons, with the ten largest covering 2.5% to 3.5%. CDR1 and CDR2 from the germline V gene are GTSNPN and SVGIG (reference sequence). This CDR3 has 16 amino acids. Unmatched junction bases numbered 9, after V lost 3 bases and J lost 0 bases. This chain connects TRBV30 to TRBJ1-1, with TRBD1 identical over 8 bases. The sequencing input was peripheral blood. The TCR comes from a woman aged 55-70 years with active or convalescent COVID-19. CDR3 in amino acids: CAWSRTGPRLNTEAFF. For the CDR3, the DNA is TGTGCCTGGAGCAGGACAGGGCCCAGATTGAACACTGAAGCTTTCTTT.